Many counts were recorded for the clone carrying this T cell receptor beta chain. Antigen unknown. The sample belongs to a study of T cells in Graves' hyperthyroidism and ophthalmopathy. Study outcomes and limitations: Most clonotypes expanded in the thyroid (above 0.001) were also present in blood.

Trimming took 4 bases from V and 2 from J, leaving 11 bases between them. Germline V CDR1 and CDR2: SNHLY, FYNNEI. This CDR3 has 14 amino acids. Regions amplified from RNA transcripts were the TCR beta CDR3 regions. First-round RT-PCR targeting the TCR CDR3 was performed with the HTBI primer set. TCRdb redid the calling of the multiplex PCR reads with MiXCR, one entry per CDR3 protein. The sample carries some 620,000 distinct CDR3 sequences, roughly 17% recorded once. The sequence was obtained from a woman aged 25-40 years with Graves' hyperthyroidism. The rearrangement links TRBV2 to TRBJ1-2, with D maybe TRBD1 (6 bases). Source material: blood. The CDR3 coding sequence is TGTGCCAGCAGTGTTGCCAGGGGCAACTATGGCTACACCTTC. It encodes CASSVARGNYGYTF.